The next 9 T cell receptor beta chains were all read from a single sample in a study of cytomegalovirus exposure and HLA in healthy donors. Assay: immunoSEQ multiplex PCR; the TCRdb copy retains only in-frame clones and omits some. The sample lists a few hundred thousand clones; 90% were seen once. Sequencing was carried out using PBMCs. The origin of the receptors is a woman under 30 in good health and CMV-seronegative.

The chain uses TRBV9 and TRBJ1-2, with D unresolved. This CDR3 has 14 residues. V was cut by 3 bases and J by 3 bases, with 12 bases left in between. Germline assignment: CDR1 SGDLS and CDR2 YYNGEE. This chain's CDR3 is CASSANSDYYGYTF. The CDR3 coding sequence is TGTGCCAGCAGCGCCAATTCAGATTACTATGGCTACACCTTC.

The rearrangement uses TRBV11-2 and TRBJ2-3; 7 nucleotides match TRBD1. Germline CDR1 and CDR2: SGHAT and FQNNGV. CDR3 length equals 15 residues. Trimming at V came to 3 bases and at J to 3 bases, leaving 6 bases not matched to a gene. The CDR3 sequence is CASSLRGTETDTQYF. The CDR3 region has the DNA TGTGCCAGCAGCTTGAGGGGGACAGAGACAGATACGCAGTATTTT.

The gene calls are TRBV5-5 and TRBJ1-2; tentative D call: TRBD1 (6 bases). CDR1 and CDR2 (germline): SGHKS, YYEKEE (reference sequence). The CDR3 is made up of 13 amino acids. V was cut by 5 bases and J by 7 bases, with 15 bases left in between. CDR3 sequence: CASSKSGQLGYTF. The CDR3 DNA is TGTGCCAGCAGTAAATCTGGACAGCTTGGCTACACCTTC. Full variable domain (outside the CDR3, taken from reference TRBV5-5 and TRBJ1-2): DAGVTQSPTHLIKTRGQQVTLRCSPISGHKSVSWYQQVLGQGPQFIFQYYEKEERGRGNFPDRFSARQFPNYSSELNVNALLLGDSALYLCASSKSGQLGYTFGSGTRLTVV.

The chain combines TRBV2 with TRBJ1-1; D gene uncertain. Germline assignment: CDR1 SNHLY and CDR2 FYNNEI. CDR3 size: 13 residues. V lost 6 bases and J 2 bases, leaving 10 bases between the germline ends. CDR3 in amino acids: CASRKEFNTEAFF. Here the CDR3 DNA reads TGTGCCAGCAGGAAGGAGTTTAACACTGAAGCTTTCTTT.

This clone was seen once. The CDR3 loop is CASSMWQMNTEAFF. The CDR3, as DNA: TGTGCCAGTAGTATGTGGCAGATGAACACTGAAGCTTTCTTT. This chain connects TRBV19 to TRBJ1-1; D is uncertain. The CDR3 consists of 14 residues. Trimming stripped 3 bases from V and 0 bases from J, with 8 bases between. Germline assignment: CDR1 LNHDA and CDR2 SQIVND (reference sequence). Drawing the rest from reference TRBV19 and TRBJ1-1, the complete variable domain is DGGITQSPKYLFRKEGQNVTLSCEQNLNHDAMYWYRQDPGQGLRLIYYSQIVNDFQKGDIAEGYSVSREKKESFPLTVTSAQKNPTAFYLCASSMWQMNTEAFFGQGTRLTVV.

The chain employs TRBV25-1 and TRBJ2-1; 10 bases are shared with TRBD2. The CDR3 loop spans 15 amino acids. The ends lost 5 bases at V and 6 bases at J; junction bases unmatched: 7. The V gene's germline CDR1 is MGHDK and CDR2 SYGVNS. In DNA, the CDR3 is TGTGCCAGCAGTTATGGTAGCGGGGGGATCAATGAGCAGTTCTTC. This sequence encodes CASSYGSGGINEQFF.

V gene TRBV28 combines with J gene TRBJ2-2, with 8 nucleotides matching TRBD1. Germline loops: CDR1 MDHEN, CDR2 SYDVKM. CDR3 length equals 15 residues. V lost 3 bases to trimming and J lost 6 bases; unmatched junction nucleotides: 6. DNA of the CDR3: TGTGCCAGCAGTTTCTCAGGGGGCGCTTCCGGGGAGCTGTTTTTT. Translating gives CASSFSGGASGELFF.

This clone was observed a few times. V and J are TRBV2 and TRBJ1-6; TRBD1 is a possible D gene (6 bases). CDR3 length: 14 residues. Germline V CDR1 and CDR2: SNHLY, FYNNEI. The V gene lost 6 bases and the J gene lost 5 bases, with 11 bases spanning the gap. CDR3 bases: TGTGCCAGCAGGAGGACAGATAATAATTCACCCCTCCACTTT. It codes for CASRRTDNNSPLHF.

The CDR3 sequence is CASSLYTTNTGELFF. The DNA of the CDR3 is TGTGCCAGCAGTTTATATACAACGAACACCGGGGAGCTGTTTTTT. The V gene is TRBV27, the J gene TRBJ2-2; D gene uncertain. V shed 1 base and J shed 0 bases, with 6 bases lying between them. CDR3 length: 15 residues. CDR1 MNHEY and CDR2 SMNVEV come from the germline V gene (reference sequence).